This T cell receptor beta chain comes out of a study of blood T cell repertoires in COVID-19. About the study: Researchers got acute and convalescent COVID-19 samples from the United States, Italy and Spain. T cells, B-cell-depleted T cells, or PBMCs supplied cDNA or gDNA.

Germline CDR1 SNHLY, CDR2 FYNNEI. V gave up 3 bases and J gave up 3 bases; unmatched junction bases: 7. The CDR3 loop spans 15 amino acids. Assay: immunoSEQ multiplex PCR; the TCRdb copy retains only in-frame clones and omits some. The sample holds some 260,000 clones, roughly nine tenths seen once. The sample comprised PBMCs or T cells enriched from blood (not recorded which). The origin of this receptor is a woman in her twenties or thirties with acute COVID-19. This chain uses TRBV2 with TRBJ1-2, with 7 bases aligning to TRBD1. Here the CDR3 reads CASSDARTGHYGYTF. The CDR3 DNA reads TGTGCCAGCAGTGACGCTAGGACAGGCCACTATGGCTACACCTTC. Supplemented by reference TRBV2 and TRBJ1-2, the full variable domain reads EPEVTQTPSHQVTQMGQEVILRCVPISNHLYFYWYRQILGQKVEFLVSFYNNEISEKSEIFDDQFSVERPDGSNFTLKIRSTKLEDSAMYFCASSDARTGHYGYTFGSGTRLTVV.